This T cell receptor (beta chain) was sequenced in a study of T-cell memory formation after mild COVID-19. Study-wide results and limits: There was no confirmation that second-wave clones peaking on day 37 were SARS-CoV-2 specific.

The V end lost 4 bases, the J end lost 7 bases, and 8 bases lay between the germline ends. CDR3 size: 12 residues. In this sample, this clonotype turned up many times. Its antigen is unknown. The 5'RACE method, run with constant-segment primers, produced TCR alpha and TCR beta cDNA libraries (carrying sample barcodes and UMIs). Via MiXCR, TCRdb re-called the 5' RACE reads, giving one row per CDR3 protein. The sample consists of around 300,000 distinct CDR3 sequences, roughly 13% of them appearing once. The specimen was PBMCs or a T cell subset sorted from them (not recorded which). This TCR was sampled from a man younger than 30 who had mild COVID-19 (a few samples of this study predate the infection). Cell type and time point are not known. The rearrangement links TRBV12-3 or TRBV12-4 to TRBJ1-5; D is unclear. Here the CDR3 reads CASSSRGQPQHF. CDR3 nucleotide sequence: TGTGCCAGCAGTTCCCGTGGGCAGCCCCAGCATTTT.